Given below is one T cell receptor beta chain in context. Its target is unknown. The sample is drawn from a study of blood T cells in healthy people across ages. Study-level points and caveats: PBMC samples, being unsorted, prevented any conclusive comparison of naive and antigen-experienced cells.

Combining a sample-barcoded 5' primer with a J-beta primer mix, a second PCR ran for roughly 7 to 12 cycles. TCRdb recomputed calls from the 5' RACE reads with MiXCR, one row per CDR3 protein. The repertoire includes about 650,000 distinct CDR3 sequences, approximately 52% of them detected once, and approximately 15% sits in the top ten. Sequenced: blood. The TCR comes from a woman over 75 in good health.

CDR3 in amino acids: CSASFRGPQTQYF. Here the CDR3 DNA reads TGCAGTGCTAGTTTCAGGGGGCCTCAGACCCAGTACTTC. The V and J genes are TRBV20-1 and TRBJ2-5, with 8 bases aligning to TRBD1. The CDR3 runs to 13 residues. The ends lost 3 bases at V and 6 bases at J; junction bases unmatched: 6. CDR1 DFQATT and CDR2 SNEGSKA come from the germline V gene (reference sequence).